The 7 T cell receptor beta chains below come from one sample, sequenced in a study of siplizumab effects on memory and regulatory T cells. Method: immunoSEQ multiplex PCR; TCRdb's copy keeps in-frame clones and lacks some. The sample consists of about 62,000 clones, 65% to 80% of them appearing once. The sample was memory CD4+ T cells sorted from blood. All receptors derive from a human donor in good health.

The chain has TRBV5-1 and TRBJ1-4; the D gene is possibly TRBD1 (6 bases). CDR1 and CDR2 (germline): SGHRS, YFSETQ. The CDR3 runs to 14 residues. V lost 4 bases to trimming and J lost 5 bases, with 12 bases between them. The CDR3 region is CASSDDRSNEKLFF. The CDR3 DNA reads TGCGCCAGCAGCGATGACAGGTCGAATGAAAAACTGTTTTTT.

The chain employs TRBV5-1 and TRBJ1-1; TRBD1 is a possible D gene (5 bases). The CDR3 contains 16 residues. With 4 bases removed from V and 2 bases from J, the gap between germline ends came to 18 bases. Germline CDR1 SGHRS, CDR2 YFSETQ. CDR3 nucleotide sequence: TGCGCCAGCAGCGGCGGAAAGGGACGGATCAACACTGAAGCTTTCTTT. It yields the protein CASSGGKGRINTEAFF.

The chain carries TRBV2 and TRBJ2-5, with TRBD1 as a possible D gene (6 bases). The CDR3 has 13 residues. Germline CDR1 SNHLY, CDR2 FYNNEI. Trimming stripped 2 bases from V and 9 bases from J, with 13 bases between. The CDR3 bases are TGTGCCAGCAGTGAATCAAAGGCAGGGGCCCAGTACTTC. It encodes CASSESKAGAQYF. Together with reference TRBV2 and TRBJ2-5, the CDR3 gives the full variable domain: EPEVTQTPSHQVTQMGQEVILRCVPISNHLYFYWYRQILGQKVEFLVSFYNNEISEKSEIFDDQFSVERPDGSNFTLKIRSTKLEDSAMYFCASSESKAGAQYFGPGTRLLVL.

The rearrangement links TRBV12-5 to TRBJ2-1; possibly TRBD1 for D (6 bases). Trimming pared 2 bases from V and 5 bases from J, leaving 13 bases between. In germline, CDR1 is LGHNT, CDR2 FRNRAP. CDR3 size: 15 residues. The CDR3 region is CASGLKVGADNEQFF. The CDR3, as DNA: TGTGCTAGTGGTTTGAAGGTGGGGGCCGACAATGAGCAGTTCTTC.

CDR3 protein: CASSSHRVKAYEQYF. In nucleotides, the CDR3 is TGTGCCAGCAGCTCCCACAGAGTTAAGGCCTACGAGCAGTACTTC. The chain employs TRBV5-8 and TRBJ2-7; D unresolved. Germline V gene lookup returns CDR1 SGHTS and CDR2 YDEGEE. Deletions cut 3 bases from V and 2 bases from J, with 15 bases between. CDR3 length: 15 residues.

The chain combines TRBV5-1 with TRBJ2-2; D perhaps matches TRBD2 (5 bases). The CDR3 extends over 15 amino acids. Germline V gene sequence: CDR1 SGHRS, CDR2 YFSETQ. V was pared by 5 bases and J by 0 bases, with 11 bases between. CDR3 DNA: TGCGCCAGCAGGACCTCACTAGCGAACACCGGGGAGCTGTTTTTT. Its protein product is CASRTSLANTGELFF.

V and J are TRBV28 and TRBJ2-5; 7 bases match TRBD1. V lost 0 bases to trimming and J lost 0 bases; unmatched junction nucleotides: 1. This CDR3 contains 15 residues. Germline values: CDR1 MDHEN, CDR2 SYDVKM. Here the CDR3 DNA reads TGTGCCAGCAGTTTATGGGGACAGAACCAAGAGACCCAGTACTTC. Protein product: CASSLWGQNQETQYF.